The source of this T cell receptor (beta chain) is a study of T cell clusters in autoimmune cytopenias. This clonotype is labeled medium-sized based on frequency. What it binds is not known. Findings and caveats of the study: Comparing secondary cytopenia with chronic lymphocytic leukemia showed no cluster-lack signature, apparently masked by lymphoma repertoire. Physiological T cell clusters of healthy donors were apparently absent in primary autoimmune cytopenia patients. Exclusive TRB clusters were 2.5 to 3.5-fold more numerous in healthy donors than in active autoimmune hepatitis. TRB repertoire shifts in secondary cytopenia and chronic lymphocytic leukemia mostly reflected lymphoma, not autoimmunity.

Each sample's input was roughly 250 ng genomic DNA, about 38,000 genome equivalents. There are 12 residues in the CDR3. Germline V gene data show CDR1 as LNHDA and CDR2 as SQIVND (reference sequence). TRB was amplified by touch-down multiplex PCR, primer pools A and B combined. TCRdb reprocessed the multiplex PCR reads and reports one entry per CDR3 protein, with no DNA. The repertoire shows 12,000 or so distinct CDR3 sequences; the top ten hold approximately 3%. The chain uses TRBV19 and TRBJ2-5. This clonotype originated in a human donor with an autoimmune cytopenia or autoimmune hepatitis (not recorded which). Sequencing input: peripheral blood. The CDR3 region is CASSDNQETQYF.